A single TCR beta chain is shown here with its context. This sample is drawn from a study of control samples from healthy donors and cancer patients. Data came from immunoSEQ multiplex PCR; TCRdb stores just in-frame clones and leaves some out. This table has 100,000 to 150,000 clones, around 90% appearing once. Germline V gene sequence: CDR1 LNHNV, CDR2 YYDKDF (reference sequence). This CDR3 contains 14 residues. V dropped 1 base and J dropped 2 bases, with 5 bases sitting between them. The TCR originated in a man aged 35-49 years in good health. The J gene is TRBJ1-4, the V gene TRBV15; D not certain. The sequencing input was blood. CDR3 bases: TGTGCCACCAGCAGAGTGGGTACTAATGAAAAACTGTTTTTT. It encodes CATSRVGTNEKLFF.